This TCR beta chain comes out of a study of PD-L1 blockade in urothelial cancer. Study as a whole: Dosed intravenously at 1,200 mg every 3 weeks, atezolizumab was initiated by patients around 2014. Study findings and constraints: Below-median pretreatment blood TCR clonality was associated with improved progression-free and overall survival.

The protocol was immunoSEQ multiplex PCR, while the TCRdb copy is restricted to in-frame clones and leaves out a portion. The sample has around 130,000 clones; about 88% are singletons. Sample time point: pretreatment peripheral blood. Germline trimming cut 0 bases from V and 9 bases from J; bases unmatched to any gene: 8. This CDR3 is 16 amino acids long. Germline V gives CDR1 MNHEY, CDR2 SVGAGI. Regarding this clone: As yet, its antigen is unknown.

The sequencing here drew on PBMCs, taken around atezolizumab (anti-PD-L1) treatment. The clonotype originates from a man in his forties or fifties with urothelial cancer. The chain combines TRBV6-5 with TRBJ2-1; 10 bases fit TRBD2. CDR3: CASSYSSSSGRLEQFF. The DNA of the CDR3 is TGTGCCAGCAGTTACTCCAGTTCTAGCGGGAGACTTGAGCAGTTCTTC.